The clone carrying this TCR beta chain was seen only a few times. Relative to the germline gene, one junction end is altered; a read error may explain this. This record comes from a study of blood T cell repertoires in COVID-19. For the study at large: Acute and convalescent COVID-19 specimens originated in the United States, Italy and Spain. The cDNA or gDNA used as material had been derived from T cells, B-cell-depleted T cells, or PBMCs.

In the source study's methods: Reference gene primers were amplified, and this amplification served to estimate nucleated cell counts. Using immunoSEQ multiplex PCR, the repertoire was profiled, and TCRdb retains in-frame clones only, with some absent. The V and J calls and the clone size are those of that table, but D and trimming were determined from the DNA. Of 200,000 to 300,000 clones in the sample, about 89% are singletons; the top ten hold roughly 1.6%. The CDR3 sequence is 15 residues long. The V gene's germline CDR1 is SGHDT and CDR2 YYEEEE. The chain recombines TRBV5-6 with TRBJ1-3; TRBD1 matches 7 bases. This clonotype was sampled from a woman aged 40 to 50 who had recovered from COVID-19. The material sequenced was peripheral blood. CDR3 residues: CASSLGRGLGLPGNF. The CDR3 nucleotides are TGTGCCAGCAGCTTGGGAAGGGGGCTTGGATTACCAGGGAATTTT.